The clone carrying this T cell receptor (beta chain) was picked up many times. Its cognate antigen is unknown. RNA transcripts were the template for amplifying TCR beta CDR3 regions. A set of HTBI primers served as the primers for a first-round RT-PCR of the TCR CDR3. MiXCR was run by TCRdb on the multiplex PCR reads, yielding one entry per CDR3 protein. The sample yields about half a million distinct CDR3 sequences, around a quarter seen once. The ends were cut back, 5 bases at V and 3 bases at J, with 14 bases in the middle. CDR1 and CDR2 (germline): SEHNR, FQNEAQ (reference sequence). The CDR3 loop spans 14 amino acids. This record comes from a study of T cells in Graves' hyperthyroidism and ophthalmopathy. Study results and caveats: Blood held most thyroid clonotypes expanded above 0.001 frequency.

Diagnosing involved the use of clinical symptoms, serum thyroxine and TRAb, thyroid ultrasound and orbital computed tomography. The chain carries TRBV7-9 and TRBJ2-7, with D maybe TRBD1 (6 bases). The source material was blood. This clonotype was obtained from a woman in her thirties with Graves' ophthalmopathy. The DNA for the CDR3 is TGTGCCAGCAGCACGTCGCCGGACAGCTACGAGCAGTACTTC. Its protein product is CASSTSPDSYEQYF.